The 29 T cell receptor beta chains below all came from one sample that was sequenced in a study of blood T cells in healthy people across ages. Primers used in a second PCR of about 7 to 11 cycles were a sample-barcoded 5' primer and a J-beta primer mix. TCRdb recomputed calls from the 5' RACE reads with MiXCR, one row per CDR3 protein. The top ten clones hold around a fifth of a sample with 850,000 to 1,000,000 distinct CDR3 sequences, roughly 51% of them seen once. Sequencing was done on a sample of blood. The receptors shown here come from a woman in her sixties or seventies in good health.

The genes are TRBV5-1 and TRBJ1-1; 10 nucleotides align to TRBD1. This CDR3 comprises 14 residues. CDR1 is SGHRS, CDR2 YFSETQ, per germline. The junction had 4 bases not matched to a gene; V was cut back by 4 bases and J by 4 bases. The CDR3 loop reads CASSGQGGRTEAFF. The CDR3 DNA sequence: TGCGCCAGCAGCGGACAGGGGGGACGCACTGAAGCTTTCTTT.

The chain's CDR3 is CASSSENLGQTQYF. CDR3 DNA: TGTGCCAGCAGCTCCGAGAACTTGGGTCAGACCCAGTACTTC. This sequence joins TRBV7-6 and TRBJ2-5; no reliable D call. Trimming removed 4 bases at V and 6 bases at J, with 15 bases between. The germline V gene encodes CDR1 SGHVS and CDR2 FNYEAQ. CDR3 length equals 14 residues.

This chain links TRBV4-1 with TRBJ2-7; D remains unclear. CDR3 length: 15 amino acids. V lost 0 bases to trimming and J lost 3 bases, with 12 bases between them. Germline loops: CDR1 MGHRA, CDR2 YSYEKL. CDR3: CASSQDRTLVYEQYF. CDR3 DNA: TGCGCCAGCAGCCAAGATAGGACCCTAGTCTACGAGCAGTACTTC.

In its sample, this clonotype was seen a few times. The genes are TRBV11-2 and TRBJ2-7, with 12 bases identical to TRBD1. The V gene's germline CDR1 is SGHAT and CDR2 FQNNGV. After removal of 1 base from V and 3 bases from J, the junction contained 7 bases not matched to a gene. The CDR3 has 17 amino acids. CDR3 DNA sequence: TGTGCCAGCAGCTTAGCCTCCGGGACAGGGGGCGTCTACGAGCAGTACTTC. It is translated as CASSLASGTGGVYEQYF.

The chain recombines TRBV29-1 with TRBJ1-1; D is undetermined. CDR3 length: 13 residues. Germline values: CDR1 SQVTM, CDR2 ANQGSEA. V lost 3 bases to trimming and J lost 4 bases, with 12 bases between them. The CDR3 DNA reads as TGCAGCGTTGATCGGGGTGAGGGCACTGAAGCTTTCTTT. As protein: CSVDRGEGTEAFF. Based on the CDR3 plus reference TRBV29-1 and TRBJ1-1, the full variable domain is SAVISQKPSRDICQRGTSLTIQCQVDSQVTMMFWYRQQPGQSLTLIATANQGSEATYESGFVIDKFPISRPNLTFSTLTVSNMSPEDSSIYLCSVDRGEGTEAFFGQGTRLTVV.

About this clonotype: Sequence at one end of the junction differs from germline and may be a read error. Here the CDR3 DNA reads TGTGCCAACAGCTTAGAGGGAGGGCTTTATGAGCAGTTCTTC. This gives the protein CANSLEGGLYEQFF. This chain joins TRBV7-2 and TRBJ2-1, with TRBD2 matching 7 bases. Germline loops: CDR1 SGHTA, CDR2 FQGNSA. The CDR3 has 14 residues.

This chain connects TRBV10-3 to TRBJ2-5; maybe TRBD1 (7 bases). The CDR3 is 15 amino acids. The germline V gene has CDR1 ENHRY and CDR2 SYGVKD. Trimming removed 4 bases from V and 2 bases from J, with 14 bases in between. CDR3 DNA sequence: TGTGCCATCAGTGCCACAGGGGAGGTGCAAGAGACCCAGTACTTC. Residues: CAISATGEVQETQYF.

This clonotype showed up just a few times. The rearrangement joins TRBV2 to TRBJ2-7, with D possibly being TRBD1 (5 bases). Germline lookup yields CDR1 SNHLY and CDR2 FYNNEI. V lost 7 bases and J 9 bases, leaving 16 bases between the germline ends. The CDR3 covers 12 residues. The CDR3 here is CASTGDSQVQYF. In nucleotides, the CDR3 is TGTGCCAGCACCGGAGACAGCCAGGTGCAGTACTTC.

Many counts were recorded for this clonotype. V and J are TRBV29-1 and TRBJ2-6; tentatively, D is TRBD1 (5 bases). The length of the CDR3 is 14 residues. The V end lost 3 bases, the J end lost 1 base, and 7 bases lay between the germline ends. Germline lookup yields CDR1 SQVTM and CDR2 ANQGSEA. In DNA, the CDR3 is TGCAGCGTTGAGGCAGGGTCTGGGGCCAACGTCCTGACTTTC. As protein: CSVEAGSGANVLTF.

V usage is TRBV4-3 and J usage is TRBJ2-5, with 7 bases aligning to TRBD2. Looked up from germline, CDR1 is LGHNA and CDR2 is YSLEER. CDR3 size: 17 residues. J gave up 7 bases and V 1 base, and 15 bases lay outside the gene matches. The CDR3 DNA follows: TGCGCCAGCAGCCAAGGAAATCCGGGACTACAAAAAGGGACCCAGTACTTC. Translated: CASSQGNPGLQKGTQYF.

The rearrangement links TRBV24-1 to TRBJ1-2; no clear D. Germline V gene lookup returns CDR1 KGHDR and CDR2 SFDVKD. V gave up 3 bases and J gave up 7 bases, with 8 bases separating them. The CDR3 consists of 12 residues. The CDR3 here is CATSDPWGGYTF. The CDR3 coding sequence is TGTGCCACCAGTGATCCGTGGGGTGGCTACACCTTC.

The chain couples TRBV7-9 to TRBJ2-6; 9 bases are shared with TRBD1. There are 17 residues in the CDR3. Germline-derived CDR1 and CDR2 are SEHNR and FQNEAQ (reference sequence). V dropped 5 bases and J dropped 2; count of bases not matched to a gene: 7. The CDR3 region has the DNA TGTGCCAGCAGCCCCGGGACAGGGATTACTGGGGCCAACGTCCTGACTTTC. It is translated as CASSPGTGITGANVLTF.

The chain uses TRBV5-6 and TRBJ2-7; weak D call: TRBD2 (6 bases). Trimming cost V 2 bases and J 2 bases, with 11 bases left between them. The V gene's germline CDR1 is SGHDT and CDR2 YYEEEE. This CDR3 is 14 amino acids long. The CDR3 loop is CASSFRERTYEQYF. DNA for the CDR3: TGTGCCAGCAGCTTCCGGGAGCGAACCTACGAGCAGTACTTC.

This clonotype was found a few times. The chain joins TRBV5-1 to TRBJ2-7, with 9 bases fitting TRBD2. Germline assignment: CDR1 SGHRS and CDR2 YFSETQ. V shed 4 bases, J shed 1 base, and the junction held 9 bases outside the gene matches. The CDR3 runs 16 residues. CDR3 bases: TGCGCCAGCAGCCCCGGACCTAGCGGGAAATCCTACGAGCAGTACTTC. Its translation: CASSPGPSGKSYEQYF.

CDR3 amino acids: CASSSTIAGGLGDEQFF. Here the CDR3 DNA reads TGTGCCAGCAGCTCGACTATAGCGGGAGGCCTGGGGGATGAGCAGTTCTTC. The chain has TRBV7-9 and TRBJ2-1; 10 bases match TRBD2. Germline V gene sequence: CDR1 SEHNR, CDR2 FQNEAQ (reference sequence). The CDR3 is 17 amino acids. V was pared by 4 bases and J by 8 bases, with 14 bases of the junction left unmatched. Using reference TRBV7-9 and TRBJ2-1 for the parts outside the CDR3, the full variable domain is DTGVSQNPRHKITKRGQNVTFRCDPISEHNRLYWYRQTLGQGPEFLTYFQNEAQLEKSRLLSDRFSAERPKGSFSTLEIQRTEQGDSAMYLCASSSTIAGGLGDEQFFGPGTRLTVL.

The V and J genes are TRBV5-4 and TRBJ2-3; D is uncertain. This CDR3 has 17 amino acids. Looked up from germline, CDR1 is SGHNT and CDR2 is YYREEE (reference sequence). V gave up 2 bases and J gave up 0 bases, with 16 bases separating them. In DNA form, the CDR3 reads TGTGCCAGCAGCTTAGATCCGGGTTGGGCCAGCACAGATACGCAGTATTTT. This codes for CASSLDPGWASTDTQYF.

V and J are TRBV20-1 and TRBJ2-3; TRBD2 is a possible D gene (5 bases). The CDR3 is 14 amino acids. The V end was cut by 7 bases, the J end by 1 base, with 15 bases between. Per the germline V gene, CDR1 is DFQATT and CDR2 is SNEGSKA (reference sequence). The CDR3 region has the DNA TGCAGTGTCTTTGCCCCAGCGGGCACAGATACGCAGTATTTT. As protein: CSVFAPAGTDTQYF.

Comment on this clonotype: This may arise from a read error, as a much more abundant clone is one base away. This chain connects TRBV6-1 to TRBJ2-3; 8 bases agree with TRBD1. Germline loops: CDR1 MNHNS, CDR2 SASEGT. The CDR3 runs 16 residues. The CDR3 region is CAGSEEQGAGADTQYF. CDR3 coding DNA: TGTGCCGGCAGTGAAGAGCAGGGGGCAGGGGCAGATACGCAGTATTTT.

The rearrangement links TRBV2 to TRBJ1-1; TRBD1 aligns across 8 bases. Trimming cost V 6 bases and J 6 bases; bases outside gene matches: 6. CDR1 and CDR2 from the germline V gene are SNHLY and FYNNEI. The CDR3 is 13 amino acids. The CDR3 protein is CASRDRELPEAFF. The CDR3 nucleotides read TGTGCCAGCAGGGACAGGGAGCTTCCTGAAGCTTTCTTT.

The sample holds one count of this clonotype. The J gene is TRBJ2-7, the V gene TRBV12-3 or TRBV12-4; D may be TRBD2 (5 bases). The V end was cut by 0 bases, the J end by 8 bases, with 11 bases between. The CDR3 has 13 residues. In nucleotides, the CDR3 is TGTGCCAGCAGTTTAGCGCTAACGGGGAAGCAGTACTTC. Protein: CASSLALTGKQYF.

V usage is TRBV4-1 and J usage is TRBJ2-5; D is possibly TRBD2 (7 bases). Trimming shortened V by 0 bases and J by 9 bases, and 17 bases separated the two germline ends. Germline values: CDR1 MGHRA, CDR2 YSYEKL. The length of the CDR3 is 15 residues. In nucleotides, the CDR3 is TGCGCCAGCAGCCAAGATAGGGGGGGCTCCGGGGCCCAGTACTTC. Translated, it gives CASSQDRGGSGAQYF.

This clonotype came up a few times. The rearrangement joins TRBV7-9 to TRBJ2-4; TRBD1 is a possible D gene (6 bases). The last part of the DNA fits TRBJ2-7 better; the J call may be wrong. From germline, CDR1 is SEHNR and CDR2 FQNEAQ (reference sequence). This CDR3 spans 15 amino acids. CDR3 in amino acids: CASSFLTGVRSEQYF. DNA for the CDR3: TGTGCCAGCAGTTTTCTGACAGGTGTACGCTCCGAGCAGTACTTC.

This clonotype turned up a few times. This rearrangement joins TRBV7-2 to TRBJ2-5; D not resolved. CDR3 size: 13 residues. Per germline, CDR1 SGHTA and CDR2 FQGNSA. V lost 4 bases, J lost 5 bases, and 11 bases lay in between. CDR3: CASSSSHGETQYF. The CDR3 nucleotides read TGTGCCAGCAGCTCCTCCCACGGGGAGACCCAGTACTTC.

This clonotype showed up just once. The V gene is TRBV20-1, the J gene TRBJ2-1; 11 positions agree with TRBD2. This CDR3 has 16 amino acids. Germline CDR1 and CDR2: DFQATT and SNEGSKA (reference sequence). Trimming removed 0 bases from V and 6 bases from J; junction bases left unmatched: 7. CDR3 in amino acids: CSARDPFGTSGNEQFF. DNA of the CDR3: TGCAGTGCTAGAGATCCGTTTGGGACTAGCGGCAATGAGCAGTTCTTC.

The CDR3 DNA is TGTGCCAGCTCCGGCCGCGGGGGATCTAACTATGGCTACACCTTC. Translation: CASSGRGGSNYGYTF. The V and J genes are TRBV25-1 and TRBJ1-2; D may be TRBD1 (5 bases). V gave up 8 bases and J gave up 0 bases, with 16 bases separating them. The germline gives CDR1 MGHDK, CDR2 SYGVNS. CDR3 length: 15 amino acids.

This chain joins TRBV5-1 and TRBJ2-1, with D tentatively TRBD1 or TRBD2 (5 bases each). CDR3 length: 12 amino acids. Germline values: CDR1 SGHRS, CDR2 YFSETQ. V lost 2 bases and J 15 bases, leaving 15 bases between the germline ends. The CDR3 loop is CASSLTGTTPFF. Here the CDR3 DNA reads TGCGCCAGCAGCTTAACCGGGACCACGCCGTTCTTC.

This CDR3 is CASSDHLSGSPLHF. CDR3 sequence (DNA): TGTGCCAGCAGTGACCACCTCTCGGGCTCACCCCTCCACTTT. The chain joins TRBV6-1 to TRBJ1-6; D is uncertain. This CDR3 comprises 14 residues. Germline V gene lookup returns CDR1 MNHNS and CDR2 SASEGT. The V end lost 3 bases, the J end lost 10 bases, and 13 bases lay between the germline ends.

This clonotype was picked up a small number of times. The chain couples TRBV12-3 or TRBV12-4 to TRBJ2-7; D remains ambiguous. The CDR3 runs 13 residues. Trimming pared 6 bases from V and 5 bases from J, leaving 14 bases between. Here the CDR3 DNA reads TGTGCCAGCAGCCCTCGGCATGGGGACGAGCAGTACTTC. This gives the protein CASSPRHGDEQYF.

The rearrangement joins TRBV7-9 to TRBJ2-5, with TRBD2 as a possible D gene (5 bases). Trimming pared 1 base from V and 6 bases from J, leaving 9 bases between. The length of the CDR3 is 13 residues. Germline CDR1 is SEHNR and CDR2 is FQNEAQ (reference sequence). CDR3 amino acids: CASSLDGIKTQYF. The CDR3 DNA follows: TGTGCCAGCAGCTTAGACGGGATAAAGACCCAGTACTTC.